One sample yielded the 18 T cell receptor beta chains listed below, sequenced in a study of molecular identifiers for immune sequencing clone quantification. Via MiXCR, TCRdb re-called the PCR reads, giving one row per CDR3 protein. This sample has over 600,000 distinct CDR3 sequences, with just under 20% found just once. Sequenced material: naive CD8+ T cells from blood, with Jurkat cell RNA spiked in. Stated subset: FACS-sorted CD8+CD4-CCR7+CD45RA+ naive T cells. These TCRs come from a human donor in good health. Some libraries in this study had Jurkat cell RNA spiked in.

At least ten counts were recorded for this clonotype. The chain uses TRBV7-9 and TRBJ2-3; D gene ambiguous. Deletions cut 3 bases from V and 2 bases from J, with 9 bases between. The V gene's germline CDR1 is SEHNR and CDR2 FQNEAQ (reference sequence). There are 14 residues in the CDR3. This chain's CDR3 is CASSFFSHTDTQYF. As DNA, the CDR3 is TGTGCCAGCAGCTTTTTCAGCCACACAGATACGCAGTATTTT.

This clonotype was seen at least ten times. J is TRBJ1-2 and V is TRBV12-3 or TRBV12-4; D call uncertain. V lost 6 bases, J lost 0 bases, and 11 bases lay in between. The CDR3 consists of 14 residues. DNA of the CDR3: TGTGCCAGCAGCCGGACGGTAGCTAACTATGGCTACACCTTC. Translation gives CASSRTVANYGYTF.

The chain links TRBV30 to TRBJ2-7; D unresolved. The CDR3 is made up of 12 amino acids. V shed 4 bases and J shed 5 bases, with 12 bases lying between them. Germline CDR1 and CDR2: GTSNPN and SVGIG (reference sequence). DNA for the CDR3: TGTGCCTGGAAAACCTCTATCCACGAGCAGTACTTC. This encodes CAWKTSIHEQYF. Together with reference TRBV30 and TRBJ2-7, the CDR3 gives the full variable domain: SQTIHQWPATLVQPVGSPLSLECTVEGTSNPNLYWYRQAAGRGLQLLFYSVGIGQISSEVPQNLSASRPQDRQFILSSKKLLLSDSGFYLCAWKTSIHEQYFGPGTRLTVT.

Comment on this clonotype: This is likely a read error, given that the CDR3 carries no conserved phenylalanine or tryptophan at its end. The V gene is TRBV7-6, the J gene TRBJ1-1; maybe TRBD1 (5 bases). This CDR3 is built from 17 residues. V dropped 2 bases and J dropped 2 bases, with 18 bases sitting between them. Looked up from germline, CDR1 is SGHVS and CDR2 is FNYEAQ. This CDR3 is CASSLWPAGGDNTEAFS. The CDR3, as DNA: TGTGCCAGCAGCTTATGGCCCGCGGGGGGGGATAACACTGAAGCTTTCTCT.

Many counts were recorded for this clonotype. The chain is built from TRBV4-3 and TRBJ2-3, with a possible D match to TRBD1 (6 bases). The CDR3 loop spans 15 amino acids. CDR1 is LGHNA, CDR2 YSLEER, per germline. V was shortened by 2 bases and J by 4 bases, with 13 bases between the two germline ends. The CDR3: CASSQTQQGADTQYF. The CDR3 DNA is TGCGCCAGCAGCCAAACCCAACAGGGTGCAGATACGCAGTATTTT.

This clonotype was detected many times. The chain combines TRBV27 with TRBJ1-4; no clear D. The CDR3 length is 16 residues. The germline gives CDR1 MNHEY, CDR2 SMNVEV (reference sequence). Trimming removed 2 bases at V and 0 bases at J, with 10 bases between. The CDR3 spells CASSLDLASTNEKLFF. DNA for the CDR3: TGTGCCAGCAGTTTAGATCTTGCATCAACTAATGAAAAACTGTTTTTT. The complete variable domain, with remaining parts taken from reference TRBV27 and TRBJ1-4, reads EAQVTQNPRYLITVTGKKLTVTCSQNMNHEYMSWYRQDPGLGLRQIYYSMNVEVTDKGDVPEGYKVSRKEKRNFPLILESPSPNQTSLYFCASSLDLASTNEKLFFGSGTQLSVL.

This clonotype was counted at least ten times. J is TRBJ2-7 and V is TRBV4-3; D unclear. The germline gives CDR1 LGHNA, CDR2 YSLEER. V lost 0 bases to trimming and J lost 0 bases, with 9 bases between them. The CDR3 runs 15 residues. CDR3 DNA sequence: TGCGCCAGCAGCCAAGACCACACGAGCTCCTACGAGCAGTACTTC. Translated, it gives CASSQDHTSSYEQYF.

The CDR3 spells CASSSDRRGHYEQYF. For the CDR3, the DNA is TGTGCCAGCAGTTCCGACAGGAGGGGACACTACGAGCAGTACTTC. The genes are TRBV6-2 or TRBV6-3 and TRBJ2-7; D tentatively fits TRBD1 or TRBD2 (6 bases each). Trimming removed 4 bases at V and 3 bases at J, with 16 bases between. Germline values: CDR1 MNHEY, CDR2 SVGEGT. The CDR3 length is 15 residues.

This chain uses TRBV28 with TRBJ2-7, with TRBD1 as a possible D gene (5 bases). The CDR3 consists of 18 residues. Germline V gene data show CDR1 as MDHEN and CDR2 as SYDVKM. V was clipped by 8 bases and J by 3 bases, with 29 bases between them. The CDR3 here is CASGLSLEDTDTNYEQYF. The CDR3 region has the DNA TGTGCCAGCGGTCTTTCGCTCGAGGACACCGATACCAACTACGAGCAGTACTTC.

This clonotype occurred many times. This chain connects TRBV5-6 to TRBJ1-5; D uncertain. The CDR3 has 20 residues. Germline V CDR1 and CDR2: SGHDT, YYEEEE. The V end lost 5 bases, the J end lost 4 bases, and 31 bases lay between the germline ends. CDR3 region: CASRLVDGADWPKGNQPQHF. CDR3 bases: TGTGCCAGCAGACTCGTTGATGGCGCCGATTGGCCGAAAGGGAATCAGCCCCAGCATTTT.

This clonotype has ten or more counts. This chain connects TRBV4-1 to TRBJ2-3, with a weak D call TRBD2 (6 bases). The CDR3 sequence is 15 residues long. Between the trimmed V and J ends, which lost 6 bases and 1 base, there was a span of 14 bases. Germline loops: CDR1 MGHRA, CDR2 YSYEKL. The CDR3 is CASSHTRDRTDTQYF. DNA of the CDR3: TGCGCCAGCAGTCATACGCGGGATCGCACAGATACGCAGTATTTT.

This clonotype was seen more than once but under ten times. The chain couples TRBV4-3 to TRBJ1-3; D not certain. Trimming cost V 0 bases and J 3 bases, with 18 bases left between them. This CDR3 region has 18 residues. Germline V lookup: CDR1 LGHNA, CDR2 YSLEER. The CDR3 is CASSQDNVPSSDGNTIYF. Written as DNA, the CDR3 is TGCGCCAGCAGCCAAGATAATGTCCCCAGTTCGGATGGAAACACCATATATTTT.

To note about this clonotype: With a much larger clone just one base away, this may be a read error. The chain uses TRBV27 and TRBJ2-5, with 8 nucleotides matching TRBD2. CDR1 MNHEY and CDR2 SMNVEV come from the germline V gene (reference sequence). This CDR3 region has 16 residues. CDR3 coding DNA: TGTGCCAGCAGCCAAGTTTCTAGCGGGTACCAAGAGATCCAGTACTTC. It yields the protein CASSQVSSGYQEIQYF.

Note on this clonotype: With a much larger clone just one base away, this may be a read error. The chain couples TRBV24-1 to TRBJ2-7; no definite D call. CDR1 is KGHDR, CDR2 SFDVKD, per germline. CDR3 size: 13 residues. In DNA form, the CDR3 reads TGTGCCACCAGTGATCTATCCGGCTACGTGCAGTACTTC. It yields the protein CATSDLSGYVQYF.

There are many counts of this clonotype. The V and J genes are TRBV7-6 and TRBJ2-1, with D tentatively TRBD1 (6 bases). The CDR3 is made up of 15 amino acids. The germline CDR1 and CDR2 sequences are SGHVS and FNYEAQ. V lost 1 base to trimming and J lost 9 bases, with 16 bases between them. This CDR3 is CASSLEQGGFSEQFF. The CDR3 DNA is TGTGCCAGCAGCTTAGAACAGGGTGGTTTCAGTGAGCAGTTCTTC. The variable domain in full, with the rest retrieved from reference TRBV7-6 and TRBJ2-1, is GAGVSQSPRYKVTKRGQDVALRCDPISGHVSLYWYRQALGQGPEFLTYFNYEAQQDKSGLPNDRFSAERPEGSISTLTIQRTEQRDSAMYRCASSLEQGGFSEQFFGPGTRLTVL.

This clonotype has a handful of counts. This CDR3 is CASRQPGGREKLFF. For the CDR3, the DNA is TGTGCCAGCAGACAACCAGGGGGTCGGGAAAAACTGTTTTTT. This chain links TRBV28 with TRBJ1-4; 7 nucleotides agree with TRBD1. Germline-derived CDR1 and CDR2 are MDHEN and SYDVKM. The CDR3 has 14 residues. J lost 8 bases, V lost 6 bases, and 9 bases had no gene match.

In the case of this clonotype: This may come from a read error, since a much larger clone is one base off. The chain has TRBV10-3 and TRBJ2-1, with a possible D match to TRBD2 (6 bases). Germline V gives CDR1 ENHRY, CDR2 SYGVKD. CDR3 size: 13 residues. The V end was cut by 8 bases, the J end by 3 bases, with 11 bases between. CDR3 nucleotide sequence: TGTGCCATCGGCCTAGCGAACTACAATGAGCAGTTCTTC. Translation gives CAIGLANYNEQFF.

The table lists this clonotype with many counts. The chain uses TRBV9 and TRBJ1-1; perhaps TRBD1 as D (5 bases). This CDR3 has 12 amino acids. The germline CDR1 and CDR2 sequences are SGDLS and YYNGEE. The ends were cut back, 4 bases at V and 7 bases at J, with 11 bases in the middle. The CDR3 here is CASSIQGREAFF. For the CDR3, the DNA is TGTGCCAGCAGCATCCAGGGACGTGAAGCTTTCTTT.